This TCR beta chain was found in a study of T cells after yellow fever vaccination. V dropped 4 bases and J dropped 5; count of bases not matched to a gene: 8. The CDR3 sequence is 15 residues long. The germline V gene encodes CDR1 SGHNT and CDR2 YYREEE (reference sequence). UMIs and a universal primer site were added when TCR cDNA was made by 5'RACE template switching. MiXCR was run by TCRdb on the 5' RACE reads, yielding one entry per CDR3 protein. The sample has 170,000 or so distinct CDR3 sequences; about 6.2% are singletons. The V and J genes are TRBV5-4 and TRBJ2-5; 10 nucleotides align to TRBD1. The sequences come from CD4+ T cells sorted from PBMCs, collected on the day of the first yellow fever vaccination. The TCR originated in a man aged 18 to 29 who received the YFV17D yellow fever vaccine. The CDR3 spells CASSPRQGAGETQYF. The CDR3 DNA is TGTGCCAGCAGCCCCCGACAGGGGGCAGGGGAGACCCAGTACTTC.